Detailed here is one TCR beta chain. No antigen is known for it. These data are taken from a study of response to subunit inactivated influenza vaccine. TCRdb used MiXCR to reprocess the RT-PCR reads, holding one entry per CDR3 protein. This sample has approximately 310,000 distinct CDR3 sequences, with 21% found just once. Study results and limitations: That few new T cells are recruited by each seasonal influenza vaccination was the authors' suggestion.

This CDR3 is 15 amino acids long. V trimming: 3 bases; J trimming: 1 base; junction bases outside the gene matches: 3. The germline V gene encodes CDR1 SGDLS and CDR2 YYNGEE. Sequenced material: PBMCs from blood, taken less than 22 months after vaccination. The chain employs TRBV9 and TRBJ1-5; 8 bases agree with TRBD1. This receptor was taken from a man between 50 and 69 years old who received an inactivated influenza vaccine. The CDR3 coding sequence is TGTGCCAGCAGCGCAGGACAGGGAAGCAATCAGCCCCAGCATTTT. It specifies CASSAGQGSNQPQHF.